The TCR beta chain described here comes from a study of blood T cell repertoires in COVID-19. Study-wide background: Researchers got acute and convalescent COVID-19 samples from the United States, Italy and Spain.

Repertoires were generated with immunoSEQ multiplex PCR, while TCRdb's copy carries only in-frame clones and drops some. The sample includes about 200,000 clones, roughly 88% seen only once; the top ten take more than 9%. Sequencing input: peripheral blood. The TCR comes from a man aged 50 to 59 with active or convalescent COVID-19.

The DNA for the CDR3 is TGTGCCAGCAGCTTTGGCCCGTCCTCCGTGGGCCAGCCCTACAATGAGCAGTTCTTC. Amino acids: CASSFGPSSVGQPYNEQFF. This chain joins TRBV11-2 and TRBJ2-1; D call uncertain. This CDR3 is built from 19 residues. The germline CDR1 and CDR2 sequences are SGHAT and FQNNGV. Trimming cost V 3 bases and J 2 bases, with 23 bases left between them.